These 14 T cell receptor beta chains came from one sample sequenced in a study of blood T cell repertoires in COVID-19. Here immunoSEQ multiplex PCR was the method, and the copy in TCRdb shows in-frame clones only, minus some. The sample carries 170,000 or so clones, roughly 90% recorded once. The source material was PBMCs or T cells enriched from blood (not recorded which). All receptors come from a woman aged 50 to 65 who had recovered from COVID-19.

This chain connects TRBV5-1 to TRBJ1-5, with 7 bases that match TRBD1. V trimming: 4 bases; J trimming: 7 bases; junction bases outside the gene matches: 11. This CDR3 spans 15 amino acids. Germline lookup yields CDR1 SGHRS and CDR2 YFSETQ. The chain's CDR3 is CASSPGQAGPQPQHF. The CDR3 nucleotides read TGCGCCAGCAGCCCCGGACAGGCCGGGCCACAGCCCCAGCATTTT.

The J gene is TRBJ1-2, the V gene TRBV9; unclear D gene. CDR1 is SGDLS, CDR2 YYNGEE, per germline. CDR3 length: 11 residues. V lost 3 bases and J lost 8, with 8 bases in between. CDR3 coding DNA: TGTGCCAGCAGCGGGACTATAGGCTACACCTTC. Protein sequence: CASSGTIGYTF.

This clone was counted once. At the DNA level, this CDR3 is encoded by other sequences in the same sample as well. The rearrangement joins TRBV18 to TRBJ1-1, with a weak D call TRBD1 (6 bases). Trimming took 1 base from V and 7 from J, leaving 7 bases between them. Germline V lookup: CDR1 KGHSH, CDR2 LQKENI. This CDR3 spans 12 amino acids. The CDR3 DNA follows: TGTGCCAGCTCACCACTACAGGGTGAAGCTTTCTTT. Its protein product is CASSPLQGEAFF.

The chain links TRBV5-4 to TRBJ2-7; 7 nucleotides match TRBD2. The J segment lost 0 bases and the V segment lost 0 bases, leaving 9 bases of the junction unmatched. CDR1 and CDR2 from the germline V gene are SGHNT and YYREEE (reference sequence). The CDR3 runs 17 residues. The CDR3 DNA sequence: TGTGCCAGCAGCTTGGGGGCTAGCGGAGGGAGCTCCTACGAGCAGTACTTC. It codes for CASSLGASGGSSYEQYF.

CDR3 nucleotide sequence: TGTGCCACCAGCGACCCCCGGGAGTCCCTACAAGAGACCCAGTACTTC. It encodes CATSDPRESLQETQYF. The chain recombines TRBV15 with TRBJ2-5, with a tentative D call TRBD2 (6 bases). Germline V gene sequence: CDR1 LNHNV, CDR2 YYDKDF (reference sequence). The ends were cut back, 5 bases at V and 2 bases at J, with 18 bases in the middle. The CDR3 loop spans 16 amino acids. The entire variable domain, with the rest obtained from reference TRBV15 and TRBJ2-5, is as follows: DAMVIQNPRYQVTQFGKPVTLSCSQTLNHNVMYWYQQKSSQAPKLLFHYYDKDFNNEADTPDNFQSRRPNTSFCFLDIRSPGLGDTAMYLCATSDPRESLQETQYFGPGTRLLVL.

The chain has TRBV7-6 and TRBJ1-1; 8 bases agree with TRBD1. Germline-derived CDR1 and CDR2 are SGHVS and FNYEAQ. This CDR3 has 17 residues. Germline trimming cut 5 bases from V and 3 bases from J; bases unmatched to any gene: 14. CDR3 in amino acids: CASSLGQGPSRDTEAFF. CDR3 bases: TGTGCCAGCAGCCTAGGACAGGGTCCTTCTCGGGACACTGAAGCTTTCTTT. Complete variable domain (other parts from reference TRBV7-6 and TRBJ1-1): GAGVSQSPRYKVTKRGQDVALRCDPISGHVSLYWYRQALGQGPEFLTYFNYEAQQDKSGLPNDRFSAERPEGSISTLTIQRTEQRDSAMYRCASSLGQGPSRDTEAFFGQGTRLTVV.

The chain joins TRBV24-1 to TRBJ2-3; perhaps TRBD2 as D (5 bases). The V end lost 3 bases, the J end lost 3 bases, and 12 bases lay between the germline ends. The CDR3 length is 15 residues. The V gene's germline CDR1 is KGHDR and CDR2 SFDVKD. CDR3: CATSDPRWRTDTQYF. The CDR3 DNA reads as TGTGCCACCAGTGATCCCCGGTGGAGGACAGATACGCAGTATTTT.

This sequence joins TRBV2 and TRBJ2-2; D is ambiguous. This CDR3 has 13 residues. V was pared by 4 bases and J by 4 bases, with 7 bases between. Germline V CDR1 and CDR2: SNHLY, FYNNEI. Here the CDR3 reads CASSVEITGELFF. The CDR3 nucleotides are TGTGCCAGCAGTGTGGAGATCACCGGGGAGCTGTTTTTT.

The V and J genes are TRBV20-1 and TRBJ1-5; TRBD1 is a possible D gene (6 bases). From germline, CDR1 is DFQATT and CDR2 SNEGSKA (reference sequence). V was trimmed by 3 bases and J by 3 bases, leaving 15 bases between them. The CDR3 extends over 15 amino acids. The CDR3: CSASRGQSSNQPQHF. The CDR3 DNA reads TGCAGTGCTAGTCGCGGACAGTCTTCCAATCAGCCCCAGCATTTT.

This chain uses TRBV12-3 or TRBV12-4 with TRBJ1-1; D is undetermined. The V and J ends lost 1 base and 5 bases respectively, with 8 bases between them. This CDR3 has 13 residues. The CDR3 DNA follows: TGTGCCAGCAGTTTAGGAGGCGGAACTGAAGCTTTCTTT. Translating gives CASSLGGGTEAFF.

This clone showed up just a few times. J is TRBJ1-3 and V is TRBV7-2, with D hard to call. The V gene's germline CDR1 is SGHTA and CDR2 FQGNSA. With 1 base removed from V and 0 bases from J, the gap between germline ends came to 13 bases. The CDR3 is 17 amino acids. The CDR3 DNA reads TGTGCCAGCAGCTTAGTTGCAGCAGGCTCCTCTGGAAACACCATATATTTT. It encodes CASSLVAAGSSGNTIYF.

The chain couples TRBV30 to TRBJ1-1; D call uncertain. This CDR3 is built from 14 residues. CDR1 and CDR2 (germline): GTSNPN, SVGIG (reference sequence). Trimming stripped 0 bases from V and 5 bases from J, with 13 bases between. The CDR3 DNA follows: TGTGCCTGGAGTGTACCGCCGAGAGATACTGAAGCTTTCTTT. Its protein is CAWSVPPRDTEAFF.

The V call is TRBV18, the J call TRBJ1-2; TRBD1 agrees at 10 bases. Germline V gene lookup returns CDR1 KGHSH and CDR2 LQKENI. CDR3 length equals 15 residues. V lost 3 bases and J lost 4; bases outside the gene matches: 5. This CDR3 reads CASSPSDRGTYGYTF. The CDR3 DNA reads TGTGCCAGCTCACCCTCGGACAGGGGGACCTATGGCTACACCTTC. Using reference TRBV18 and TRBJ1-2 for the parts outside the CDR3, the full variable domain is NAGVMQNPRHLVRRRGQEARLRCSPMKGHSHVYWYRQLPEEGLKFMVYLQKENIIDESGMPKERFSAEFPKEGPSILRIQQVVRGDSAAYFCASSPSDRGTYGYTFGSGTRLTVV.

The table lists this clone with a count of one. This chain uses TRBV30 with TRBJ2-1, with TRBD2 identical over 10 bases. This CDR3 comprises 13 residues. The germline V gene has CDR1 GTSNPN and CDR2 SVGIG (reference sequence). The J segment lost 3 bases and the V segment lost 7 bases, leaving 3 bases of the junction unmatched. The CDR3 protein is CASTSGIYNEQFF. CDR3 nucleotides: TGTGCCTCCACTAGCGGGATCTACAATGAGCAGTTCTTC.